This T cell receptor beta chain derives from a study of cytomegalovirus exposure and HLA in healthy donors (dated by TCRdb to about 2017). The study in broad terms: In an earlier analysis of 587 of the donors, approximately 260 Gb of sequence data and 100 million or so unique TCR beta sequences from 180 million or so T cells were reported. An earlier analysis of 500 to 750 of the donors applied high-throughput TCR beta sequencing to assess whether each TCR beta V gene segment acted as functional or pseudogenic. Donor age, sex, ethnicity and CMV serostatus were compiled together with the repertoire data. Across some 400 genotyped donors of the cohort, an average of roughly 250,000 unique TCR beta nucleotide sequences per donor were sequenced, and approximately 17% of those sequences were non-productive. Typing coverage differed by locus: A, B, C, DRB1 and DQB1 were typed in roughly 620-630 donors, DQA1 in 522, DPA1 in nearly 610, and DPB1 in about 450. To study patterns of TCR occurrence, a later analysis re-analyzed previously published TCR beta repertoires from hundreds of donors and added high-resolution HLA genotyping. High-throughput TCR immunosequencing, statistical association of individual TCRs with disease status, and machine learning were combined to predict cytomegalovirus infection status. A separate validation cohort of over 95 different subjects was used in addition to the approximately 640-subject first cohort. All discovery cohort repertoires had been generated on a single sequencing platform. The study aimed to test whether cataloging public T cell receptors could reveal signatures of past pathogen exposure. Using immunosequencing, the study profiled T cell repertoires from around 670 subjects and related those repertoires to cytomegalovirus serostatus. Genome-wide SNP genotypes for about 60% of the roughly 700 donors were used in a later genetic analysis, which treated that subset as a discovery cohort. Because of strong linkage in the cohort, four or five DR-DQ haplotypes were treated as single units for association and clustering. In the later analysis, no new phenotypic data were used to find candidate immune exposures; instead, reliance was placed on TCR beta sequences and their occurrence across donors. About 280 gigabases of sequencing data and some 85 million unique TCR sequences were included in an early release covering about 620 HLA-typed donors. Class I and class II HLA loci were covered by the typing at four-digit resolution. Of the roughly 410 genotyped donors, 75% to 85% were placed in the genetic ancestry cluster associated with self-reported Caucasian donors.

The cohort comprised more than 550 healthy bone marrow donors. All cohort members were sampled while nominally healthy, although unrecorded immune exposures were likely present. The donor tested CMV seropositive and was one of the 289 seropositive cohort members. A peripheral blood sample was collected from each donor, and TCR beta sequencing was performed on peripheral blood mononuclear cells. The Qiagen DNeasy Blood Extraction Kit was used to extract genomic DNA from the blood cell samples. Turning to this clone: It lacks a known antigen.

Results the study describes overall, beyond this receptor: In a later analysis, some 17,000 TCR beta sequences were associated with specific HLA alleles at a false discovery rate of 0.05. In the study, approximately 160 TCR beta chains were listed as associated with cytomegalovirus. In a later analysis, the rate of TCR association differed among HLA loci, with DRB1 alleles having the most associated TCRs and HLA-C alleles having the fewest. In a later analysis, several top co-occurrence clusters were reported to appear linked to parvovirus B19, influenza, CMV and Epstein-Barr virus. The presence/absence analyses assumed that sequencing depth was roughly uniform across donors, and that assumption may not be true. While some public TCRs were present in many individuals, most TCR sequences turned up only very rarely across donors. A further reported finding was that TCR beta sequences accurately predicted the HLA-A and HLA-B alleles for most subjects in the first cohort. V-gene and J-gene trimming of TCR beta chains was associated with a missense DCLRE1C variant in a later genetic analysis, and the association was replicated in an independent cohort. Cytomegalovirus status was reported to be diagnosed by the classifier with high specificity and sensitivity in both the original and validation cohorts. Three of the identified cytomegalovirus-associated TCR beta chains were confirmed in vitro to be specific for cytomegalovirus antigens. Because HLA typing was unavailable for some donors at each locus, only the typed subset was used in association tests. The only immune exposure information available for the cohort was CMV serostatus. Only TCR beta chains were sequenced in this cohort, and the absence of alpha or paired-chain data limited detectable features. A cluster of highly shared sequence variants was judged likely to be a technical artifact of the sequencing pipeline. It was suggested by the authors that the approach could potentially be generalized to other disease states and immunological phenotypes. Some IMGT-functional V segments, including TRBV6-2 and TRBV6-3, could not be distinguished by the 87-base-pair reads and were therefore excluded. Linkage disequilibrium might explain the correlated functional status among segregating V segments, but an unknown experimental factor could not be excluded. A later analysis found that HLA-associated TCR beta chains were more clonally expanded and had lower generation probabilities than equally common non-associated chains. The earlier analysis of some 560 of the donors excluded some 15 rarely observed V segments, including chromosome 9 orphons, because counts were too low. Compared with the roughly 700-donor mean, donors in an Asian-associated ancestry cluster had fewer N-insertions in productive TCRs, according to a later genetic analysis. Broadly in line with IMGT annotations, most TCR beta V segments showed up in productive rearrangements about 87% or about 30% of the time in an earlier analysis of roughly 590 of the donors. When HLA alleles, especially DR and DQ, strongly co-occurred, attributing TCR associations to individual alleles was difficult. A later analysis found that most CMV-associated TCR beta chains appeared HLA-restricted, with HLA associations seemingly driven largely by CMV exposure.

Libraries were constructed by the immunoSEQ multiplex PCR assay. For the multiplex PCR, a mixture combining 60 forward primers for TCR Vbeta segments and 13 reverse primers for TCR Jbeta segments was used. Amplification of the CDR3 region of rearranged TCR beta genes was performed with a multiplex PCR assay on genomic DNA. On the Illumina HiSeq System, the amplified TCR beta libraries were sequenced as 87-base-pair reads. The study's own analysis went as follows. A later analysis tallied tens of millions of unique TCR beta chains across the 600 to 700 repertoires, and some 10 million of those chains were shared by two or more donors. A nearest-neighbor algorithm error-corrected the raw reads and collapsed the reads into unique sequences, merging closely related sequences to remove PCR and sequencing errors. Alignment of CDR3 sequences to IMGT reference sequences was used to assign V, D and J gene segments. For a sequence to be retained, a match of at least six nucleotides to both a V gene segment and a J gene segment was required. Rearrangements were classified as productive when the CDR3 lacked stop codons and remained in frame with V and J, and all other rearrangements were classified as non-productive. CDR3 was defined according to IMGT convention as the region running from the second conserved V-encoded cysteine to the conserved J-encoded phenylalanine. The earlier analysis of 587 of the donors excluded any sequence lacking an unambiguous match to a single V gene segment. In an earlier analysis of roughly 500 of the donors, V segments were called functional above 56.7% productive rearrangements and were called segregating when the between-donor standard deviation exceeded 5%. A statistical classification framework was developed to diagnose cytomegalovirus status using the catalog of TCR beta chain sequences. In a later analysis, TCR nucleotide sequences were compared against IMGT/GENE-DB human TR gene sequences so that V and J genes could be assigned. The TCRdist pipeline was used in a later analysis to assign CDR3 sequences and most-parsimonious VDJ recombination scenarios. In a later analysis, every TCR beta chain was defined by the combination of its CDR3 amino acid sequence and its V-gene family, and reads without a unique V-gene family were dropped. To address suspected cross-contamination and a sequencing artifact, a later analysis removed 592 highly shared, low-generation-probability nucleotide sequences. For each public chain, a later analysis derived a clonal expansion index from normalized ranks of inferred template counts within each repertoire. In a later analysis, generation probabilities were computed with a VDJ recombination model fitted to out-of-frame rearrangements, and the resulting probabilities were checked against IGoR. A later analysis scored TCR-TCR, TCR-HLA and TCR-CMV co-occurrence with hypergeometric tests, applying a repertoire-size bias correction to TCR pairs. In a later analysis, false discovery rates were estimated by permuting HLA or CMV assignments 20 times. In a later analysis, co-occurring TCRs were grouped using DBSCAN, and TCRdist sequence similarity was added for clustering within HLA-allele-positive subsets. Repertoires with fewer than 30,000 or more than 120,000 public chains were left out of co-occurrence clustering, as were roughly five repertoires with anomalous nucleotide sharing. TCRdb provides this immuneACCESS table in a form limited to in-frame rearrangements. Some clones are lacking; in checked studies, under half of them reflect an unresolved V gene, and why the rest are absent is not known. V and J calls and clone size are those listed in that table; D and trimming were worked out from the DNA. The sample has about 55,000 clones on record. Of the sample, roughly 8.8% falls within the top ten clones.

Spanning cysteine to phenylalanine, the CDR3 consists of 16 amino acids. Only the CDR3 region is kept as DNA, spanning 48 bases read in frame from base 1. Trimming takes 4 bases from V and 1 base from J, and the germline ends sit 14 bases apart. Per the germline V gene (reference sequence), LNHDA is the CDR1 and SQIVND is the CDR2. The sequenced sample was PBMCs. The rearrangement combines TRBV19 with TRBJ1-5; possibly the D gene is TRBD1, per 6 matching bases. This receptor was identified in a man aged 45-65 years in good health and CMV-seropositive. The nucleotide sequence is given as TGTGCCAGTAGTAGAGGGCCCGACAGGAGCAATCAGCCCCAGCATTTT. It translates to CASSRGPDRSNQPQHF.